The 24 T cell receptor beta chains listed next were all sequenced from one sample in a study of blood T cell repertoires in COVID-19. The table came from immunoSEQ multiplex PCR; TCRdb's copy has only in-frame clones and leaves some out. The sample carries hundreds of thousands of clones, about 85% recorded once. Sequenced input: PBMCs or T cells enriched from blood (not recorded which). These receptors were taken from a woman aged 60-70 years who had recovered from COVID-19.

The chain couples TRBV10-1 to TRBJ1-5; D call uncertain. CDR3 size: 10 residues. The V end lost 6 bases, the J end lost 5 bases, and 2 bases lay between the germline ends. Germline-derived CDR1 and CDR2 are WNHNN and SYGVQD (reference sequence). CDR3 in DNA: TGCGCCAGCAGCGATCAGCCCCAGCATTTT. As protein: CASSDQPQHF.

V is TRBV12-3 or TRBV12-4 and J is TRBJ2-1, with 8 positions matching TRBD2. V shed 3 bases, J shed 8 bases, and the junction held 3 bases outside the gene matches. This CDR3 is built from 13 residues. The CDR3 nucleotides are TGTGCCAGCAGTTTTGTCGGGGGGGATGAGCAGTTCTTC. Its protein product is CASSFVGGDEQFF.

The chain couples TRBV11-2 to TRBJ2-7; D may be TRBD2 (5 bases). V lost 5 bases, J lost 5 bases, and 10 bases lay in between. The CDR3 runs to 12 residues. The V gene's germline CDR1 is SGHAT and CDR2 FQNNGV. Here the CDR3 DNA reads TGTGCCAGCAGCCAACGGAGGAACGAGCAGTACGTC. This sequence encodes CASSQRRNEQYV.

V gene TRBV7-2 combines with J gene TRBJ1-2; the match to TRBD1 covers 7 bases. The junction had 11 bases not matched to a gene; V was cut back by 0 bases and J by 4 bases. Per the germline V gene, CDR1 is SGHTA and CDR2 is FQGNSA. CDR3 length: 17 amino acids. The DNA of the CDR3 is TGTGCCAGCAGCTTAGCCCCCTCGGGACAGCCCAGCTATGGCTACACCTTC. Residues: CASSLAPSGQPSYGYTF.

The V and J genes are TRBV3-1 (or the pseudogene TRBV3-2) and TRBJ1-2, with D possibly matching TRBD1 (6 bases). With 6 bases removed from V and 4 bases from J, the gap between germline ends came to 9 bases. Germline V gene data show CDR1 as LGHDT and CDR2 as YNNKEL (reference sequence). The CDR3 has 12 residues. This CDR3 reads CASSKTGYGYTF. Written as DNA, the CDR3 is TGTGCCAGCAGTAAGACAGGCTATGGCTACACCTTC.

This rearrangement joins TRBV7-2 to TRBJ2-7; 8 bases align to TRBD2. V gave up 2 bases and J gave up 3 bases; unmatched junction bases: 3. The germline CDR1 and CDR2 sequences are SGHTA and FQGNSA. This CDR3 is 14 amino acids long. The CDR3 sequence: CASSLQLADYEQYF. CDR3 nucleotides: TGTGCCAGCAGCTTACAACTAGCGGACTACGAGCAGTACTTC.

The chain is built from TRBV5-1 and TRBJ2-1; D possibly corresponds to TRBD1 (6 bases). Germline V gene data show CDR1 as SGHRS and CDR2 as YFSETQ. The CDR3 is 14 residues long. The V gene lost 9 bases and the J gene lost 9 bases, with 22 bases spanning the gap. This CDR3 is CATRRRTEATEQFF. CDR3 bases: TGCGCCACCAGACGTCGGACAGAAGCTACTGAGCAGTTCTTC.

This chain uses TRBV18 with TRBJ1-1; 8 bases agree with TRBD1. After removal of 4 bases from V and 5 bases from J, the junction contained 9 bases not matched to a gene. The CDR3 has 15 amino acids. Germline V lookup: CDR1 KGHSH, CDR2 LQKENI. CDR3 in amino acids: CASSRGTGPATEAFF. CDR3 coding DNA: TGTGCCAGCTCACGAGGGACAGGTCCTGCGACTGAAGCTTTCTTT.

This chain connects TRBV6-2 or TRBV6-3 to TRBJ2-5, with a possible D match to TRBD2 (6 bases). This CDR3 has 16 residues. Per germline, CDR1 MNHEY and CDR2 SVGEGT. V shed 2 bases and J shed 2 bases, with 15 bases lying between them. This CDR3 is CASSYGRLGLQETQYF. In nucleotides, the CDR3 is TGTGCCAGCAGTTACGGTCGATTAGGACTACAAGAGACCCAGTACTTC.

The rearrangement links TRBV6-2 or TRBV6-3 to TRBJ2-7; D is unresolved. The CDR3 sequence is 13 residues long. Germline-derived CDR1 and CDR2 are MNHEY and SVGEGT. The V and J ends lost 3 bases and 1 base respectively, with 7 bases between them. For the CDR3, the DNA is TGTGCCAGCAGTTATCGTCAGTCCTACGAGCAGTACTTC. The encoded protein is CASSYRQSYEQYF.

The chain employs TRBV11-2 and TRBJ1-1, with 8 bases lining up with TRBD1. The CDR3 consists of 16 residues. The germline V gene has CDR1 SGHAT and CDR2 FQNNGV. V trimming: 1 base; J trimming: 4 bases; junction bases outside the gene matches: 8. CDR3: CASSLGQGRRGTEAFF. The CDR3 region has the DNA TGTGCCAGCAGCTTAGGACAGGGGCGGAGGGGCACTGAAGCTTTCTTT.

This clone appeared a few times. This rearrangement joins TRBV5-6 to TRBJ2-7; perhaps TRBD2 as D (6 bases). CDR3 length: 14 residues. V lost 4 bases and J 4 bases, leaving 15 bases between the germline ends. Germline V gene data show CDR1 as SGHDT and CDR2 as YYEEEE. For the CDR3, the DNA is TGTGCCAGCAGCCGCCGTGGGGGGAAGTACGAGCAGTACGTC. Amino acids: CASSRRGGKYEQYV.

This clone has just a few counts. The genes are TRBV21-1 and TRBJ1-2. TRBV21-1 is listed as a pseudogene. The CDR3 spans 12 residues. The CDR3 protein is CASNQERNGYTF. The CDR3 coding sequence is TGTGCCAGCAACCAAGAGCGAAATGGCTACACCTTC.

A few counts support this clone. J is TRBJ2-1 and V is TRBV10-3, with D perhaps TRBD1 (6 bases). V was clipped by 11 bases and J by 11 bases, with 22 bases between them. The CDR3 runs to 13 residues. The germline V gene has CDR1 ENHRY and CDR2 SYGVKD. The CDR3 DNA reads as TGTGCCGCCAGGGGAGAAACAGGGAACCAGCAGTTCTTC. This codes for CAARGETGNQQFF.

The chain uses TRBV2 and TRBJ2-7; 7 positions agree with TRBD1. CDR1 and CDR2 from the germline V gene are SNHLY and FYNNEI. Trimming took 2 bases from V and 2 from J; bases not matched to a gene: 6. The CDR3 extends over 15 amino acids. CDR3 in amino acids: CASSEQGQLTYEQYF. CDR3 nucleotides: TGTGCCAGCAGTGAACAGGGACAGCTGACCTACGAGCAGTACTTC.

The V call is TRBV7-9, the J call TRBJ1-2; no clear D. The CDR3 extends over 18 amino acids. V was cut by 3 bases and J by 8 bases, with 28 bases left in between. Per germline, CDR1 SEHNR and CDR2 FQNEAQ (reference sequence). The CDR3: CASSFGIPSPGEEDGYTF. In DNA, the CDR3 is TGTGCCAGCAGCTTCGGAATTCCTTCCCCCGGGGAGGAGGACGGCTACACCTTC.

The rearrangement links TRBV15 to TRBJ1-6; D ambiguous. Germline CDR1 LNHNV, CDR2 YYDKDF (reference sequence). CDR3 length: 15 amino acids. Trimming took off 0 bases at V and 9 bases at J, with 12 bases between the two ends. The CDR3 DNA follows: TGTGCCACCAGCAGAGAGGGCCTCGACGGTTCACCCCTCCACTTT. This gives the protein CATSREGLDGSPLHF. Full variable domain (remainder filled in from reference TRBV15 and TRBJ1-6): DAMVIQNPRYQVTQFGKPVTLSCSQTLNHNVMYWYQQKSSQAPKLLFHYYDKDFNNEADTPDNFQSRRPNTSFCFLDIRSPGLGDTAMYLCATSREGLDGSPLHFGNGTRLTVT.

This chain uses TRBV19 with TRBJ2-2, with 11 nucleotides matching TRBD2. The germline CDR1 and CDR2 sequences are LNHDA and SQIVND (reference sequence). The CDR3 consists of 18 residues. V trimming: 4 bases; J trimming: 4 bases; junction bases outside the gene matches: 11. The CDR3 DNA is TGTGCCAGTAGTACCCTCCGAAGGGGACTAGCGGTCACCGGGGAGCTGTTTTTT. This encodes CASSTLRRGLAVTGELFF.

This chain uses TRBV3-1 (or the pseudogene TRBV3-2) with TRBJ2-7, with a possible D match to TRBD1 (7 bases). This CDR3 has 12 amino acids. Germline V gives CDR1 LGHDT, CDR2 YNNKEL (reference sequence). Trimming stripped 1 base from V and 7 bases from J, with 8 bases between. CDR3 in amino acids: CASSQAGGEQYV. CDR3 in DNA: TGTGCCAGCAGCCAAGCAGGGGGGGAGCAGTACGTC.

This clone was detected only a few times. V is TRBV11-2 and J is TRBJ1-5; 10 bases align to TRBD1. Germline-derived CDR1 and CDR2 are SGHAT and FQNNGV. The CDR3 extends over 17 amino acids. J gave up 1 base and V 6 bases, and 9 bases lay outside the gene matches. The CDR3 DNA reads TGTGCCAGCAGACACAGACAGGGGGCTCTAAGCAATCAGCCCCAGCATTTT. This encodes CASRHRQGALSNQPQHF. The full variable domain, rest sourced from reference TRBV11-2 and TRBJ1-5, is EAGVAQSPRYKIIEKRQSVAFWCNPISGHATLYWYQQILGQGPKLLIQFQNNGVVDDSQLPKDRFSAERLKGVDSTLKIQPAKLEDSAVYLCASRHRQGALSNQPQHFGDGTRLSIL.

Only a few counts were recorded for this clone. This chain connects TRBV19 to TRBJ1-2; no reliable D call. Between the trimmed V and J ends, which lost 3 bases and 5 bases, there was a span of 16 bases. The CDR3 has 15 residues. Looked up from germline, CDR1 is LNHDA and CDR2 is SQIVND (reference sequence). This CDR3 reads CASSIPRELVYGYTF. Written as DNA, the CDR3 is TGTGCCAGTAGTATCCCCCGGGAGTTGGTGTATGGCTACACCTTC.

This rearrangement joins TRBV19 to TRBJ1-5; 8 bases are shared with TRBD1. Losses at the gene ends were 6 bases for V and 3 bases for J; bases not matched to a gene: 13. The CDR3 sequence is 17 residues long. The germline CDR1 and CDR2 sequences are LNHDA and SQIVND (reference sequence). The CDR3 loop reads CASSNHGTGSNNQPQHF. CDR3 bases: TGTGCCAGTAGCAACCACGGGACAGGTTCGAACAATCAGCCCCAGCATTTT.

The chain joins TRBV29-1 to TRBJ1-2; a possible D gene is TRBD1 (6 bases). Trimming shortened V by 6 bases and J by 5 bases, and 19 bases separated the two germline ends. CDR3 size: 14 residues. Germline CDR1 and CDR2: SQVTM and ANQGSEA. CDR3 DNA: TGCAGCGTCCTCTGGACAGCTCAAGATTATGGCTACACCTTC. Translation: CSVLWTAQDYGYTF.

The rearrangement links TRBV3-1 (or the pseudogene TRBV3-2) to TRBJ1-3, with 7 bases lining up with TRBD1. Germline CDR1 LGHDT, CDR2 YNNKEL (reference sequence). The trim removed 3 bases at V and 0 bases at J, leaving 5 bases unmatched. The CDR3 covers 16 residues. This CDR3 reads CASSHLRDSSGNTIYF. The CDR3 nucleotides are TGTGCCAGCAGCCACCTCCGGGACAGCTCTGGAAACACCATATATTTT.